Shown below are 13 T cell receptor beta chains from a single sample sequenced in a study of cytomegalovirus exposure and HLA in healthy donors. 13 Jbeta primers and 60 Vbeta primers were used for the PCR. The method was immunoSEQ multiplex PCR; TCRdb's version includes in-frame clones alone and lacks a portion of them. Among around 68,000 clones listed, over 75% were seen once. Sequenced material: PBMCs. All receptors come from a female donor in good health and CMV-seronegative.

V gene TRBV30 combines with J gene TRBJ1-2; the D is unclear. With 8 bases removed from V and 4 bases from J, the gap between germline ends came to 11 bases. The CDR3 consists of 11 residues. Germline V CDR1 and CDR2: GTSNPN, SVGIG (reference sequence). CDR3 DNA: TGTGCCCCCGAGGCCCGCTATGGCTACACCTTC. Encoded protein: CAPEARYGYTF. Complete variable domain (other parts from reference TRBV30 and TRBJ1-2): SQTIHQWPATLVQPVGSPLSLECTVEGTSNPNLYWYRQAAGRGLQLLFYSVGIGQISSEVPQNLSASRPQDRQFILSSKKLLLSDSGFYLCAPEARYGYTFGSGTRLTVV.

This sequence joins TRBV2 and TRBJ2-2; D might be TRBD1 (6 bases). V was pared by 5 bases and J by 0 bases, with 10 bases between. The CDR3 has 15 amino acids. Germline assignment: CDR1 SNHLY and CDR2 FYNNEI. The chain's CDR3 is CASSLDRTNTGELFF. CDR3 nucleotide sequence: TGTGCCAGCAGTCTCGACAGGACGAACACCGGGGAGCTGTTTTTT. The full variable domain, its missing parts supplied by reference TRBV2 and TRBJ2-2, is EPEVTQTPSHQVTQMGQEVILRCVPISNHLYFYWYRQILGQKVEFLVSFYNNEISEKSEIFDDQFSVERPDGSNFTLKIRSTKLEDSAMYFCASSLDRTNTGELFFGEGSRLTVL.

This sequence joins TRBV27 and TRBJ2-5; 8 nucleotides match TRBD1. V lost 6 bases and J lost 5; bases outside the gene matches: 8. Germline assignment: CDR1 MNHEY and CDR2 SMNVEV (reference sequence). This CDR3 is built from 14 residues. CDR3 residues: CASSRTGFWETQYF. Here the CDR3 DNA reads TGTGCCAGCAGCCGGACAGGGTTTTGGGAGACCCAGTACTTC.

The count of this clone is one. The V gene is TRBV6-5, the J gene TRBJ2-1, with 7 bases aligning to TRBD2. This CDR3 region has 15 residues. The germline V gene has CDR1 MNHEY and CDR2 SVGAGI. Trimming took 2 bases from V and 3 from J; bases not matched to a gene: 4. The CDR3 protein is CASSYTGTIYNEQFF. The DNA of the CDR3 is TGTGCCAGCAGTTACACCGGGACTATCTACAATGAGCAGTTCTTC.

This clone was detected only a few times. The CDR3 DNA reads TGTGCCCGGGGGTCGGGACAGGGTATTCCCACTAATGAAAAACTGTTTTTT. This gives the protein CARGSGQGIPTNEKLFF. The rearrangement links TRBV30 to TRBJ1-4, with TRBD1 matching 9 bases. Looked up from germline, CDR1 is GTSNPN and CDR2 is SVGIG (reference sequence). V lost 8 bases, J lost 2 bases, and 15 bases stayed unmatched. The CDR3 length is 17 residues. The full variable domain, with the rest looked up from reference TRBV30 and TRBJ1-4, is SQTIHQWPATLVQPVGSPLSLECTVEGTSNPNLYWYRQAAGRGLQLLFYSVGIGQISSEVPQNLSASRPQDRQFILSSKKLLLSDSGFYLCARGSGQGIPTNEKLFFGSGTQLSVL.

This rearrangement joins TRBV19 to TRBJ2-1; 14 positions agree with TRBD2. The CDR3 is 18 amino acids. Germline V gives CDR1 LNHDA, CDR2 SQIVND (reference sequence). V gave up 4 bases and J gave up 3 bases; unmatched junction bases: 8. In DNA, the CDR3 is TGTGCCAGTAGTAGCAGGACTAGCGGGAGGATTTTCTACAATGAGCAGTTCTTC. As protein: CASSSRTSGRIFYNEQFF.

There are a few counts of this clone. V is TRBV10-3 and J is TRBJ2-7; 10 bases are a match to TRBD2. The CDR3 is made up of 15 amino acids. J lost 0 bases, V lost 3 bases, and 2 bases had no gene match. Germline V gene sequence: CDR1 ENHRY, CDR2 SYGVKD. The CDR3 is CAISEASGGSYEQYF. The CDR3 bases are TGTGCCATCAGTGAAGCTAGCGGGGGCTCCTACGAGCAGTACTTC.

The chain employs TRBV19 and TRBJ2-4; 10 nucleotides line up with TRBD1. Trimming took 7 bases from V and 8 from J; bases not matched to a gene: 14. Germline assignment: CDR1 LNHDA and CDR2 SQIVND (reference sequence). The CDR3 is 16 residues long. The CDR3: CASTRDRGIDMYIQYF. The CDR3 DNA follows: TGTGCCAGTACTAGGGACAGGGGAATTGATATGTACATTCAGTACTTC.

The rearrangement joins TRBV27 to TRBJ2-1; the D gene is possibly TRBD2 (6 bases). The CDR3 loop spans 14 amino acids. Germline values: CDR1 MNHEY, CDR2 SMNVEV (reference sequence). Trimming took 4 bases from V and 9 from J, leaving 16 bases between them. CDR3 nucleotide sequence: TGTGCCAGCAGTTGGAGCTTACTAGCCGGTGAGCAGTTCTTC. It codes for CASSWSLLAGEQFF.

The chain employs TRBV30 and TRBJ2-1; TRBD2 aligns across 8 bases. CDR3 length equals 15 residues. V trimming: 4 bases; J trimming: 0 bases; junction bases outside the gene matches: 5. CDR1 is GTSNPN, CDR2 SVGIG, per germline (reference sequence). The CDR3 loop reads CAWTSGSSSYNEQFF. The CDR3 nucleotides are TGTGCCTGGACTAGCGGGTCGAGCTCCTACAATGAGCAGTTCTTC.

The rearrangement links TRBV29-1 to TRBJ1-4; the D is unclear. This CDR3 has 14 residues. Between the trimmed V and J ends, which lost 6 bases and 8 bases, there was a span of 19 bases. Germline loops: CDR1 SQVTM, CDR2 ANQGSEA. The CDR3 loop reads CSVLTRRVGEKLFF. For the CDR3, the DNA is TGCAGCGTCTTAACCCGGAGGGTGGGCGAAAAACTGTTTTTT.

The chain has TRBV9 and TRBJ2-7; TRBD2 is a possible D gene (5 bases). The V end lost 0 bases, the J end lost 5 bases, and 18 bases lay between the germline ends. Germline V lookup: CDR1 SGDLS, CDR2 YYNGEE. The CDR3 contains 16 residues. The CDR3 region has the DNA TGTGCCAGCAGCGTAGATTGGGCTAGCAACCACCACGAGCAGTACTTC. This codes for CASSVDWASNHHEQYF.

The CDR3 loop reads CASRLTSGYNEQFF. The CDR3 nucleotides are TGTGCCAGCAGACTCACTAGCGGCTACAATGAGCAGTTCTTC. The chain employs TRBV2 and TRBJ2-1; 8 bases map to TRBD2. The length of the CDR3 is 14 residues. Germline lookup yields CDR1 SNHLY and CDR2 FYNNEI. V gave up 6 bases and J gave up 3 bases; unmatched junction bases: 4.